This TCR beta chain was captured in a study of vaccination effects on CD4 cells after COVID-19. Whole-study results and caveats: After vaccination, at late timepoints, clones induced by infection and by vaccine contracted markedly. The study found that post-vaccine spike-reactive clones in convalescents were mainly new vaccine-induced clones. Convalescent patients were few in the study, and early post-infection timepoints were absent.

Sequencing used immunoSEQ multiplex PCR; TCRdb keeps in-frame clones, though not all of them. The sample has fewer than 35,000 clones, under 80% seen once. In regard to this clone: Its cognate antigen is unknown.

Within the ViraFEST assay, antigen-specific CD4+ T cells underwent expansion with viral peptide pools prior to sequencing. Between days 10 and 11 of culture, CD4+ T cells were separated out. A PCR test confirmed that the person had SARS-CoV-2 infection between March and December 2020. Wells containing approximately 2 million PBMC each were cultured with approximately 9.7 IU/ml IL-2 and approximately 10 ug/ml peptides. Germline CDR1 is DFQATT and CDR2 is SNEGSKA (reference sequence). Trimming cost V 3 bases and J 0 bases; bases outside gene matches: 7. The CDR3 sequence is 16 residues long. The sequence derives from a human donor who had a prior SARS-CoV-2 infection. The source was CD4+ T cells from PBMCs cultured with a peptide pool, collected before COVID-19 vaccination. The chain links TRBV20-1 to TRBJ2-3; 9 nucleotides match TRBD2. CDR3 DNA sequence: TGCAGTGCTAGTGGCGGGAGGGCAGGCAGCACAGATACGCAGTATTTT. It translates to CSASGGRAGSTDTQYF.